This TCR beta chain stems from a study of Graves' ophthalmopathy and Graves' hyperthyroidism. Study-level findings and limits: The model reached around 66% sensitivity and roughly 72% specificity for predicting ophthalmopathy progression. A majority of expanded thyroid clonotypes exceeding 0.001 frequency were likewise present in blood.

CDR3 length: 12 amino acids. Trimming left V 8 bases short and J 7 bases short, with 17 bases between. CDR1 is SQVTM and CDR2 is ANQGSEA in the germline V gene. A remark on this clonotype: The target antigen is unknown.

Uncontrolled infections, pregnancy, lactation or other autoimmune diseases led to patient exclusion. Amplified TCR beta CDR3 regions were obtained using RNA transcripts as template. After a first-round RT-PCR with HTBI primers, a second-round multiplex PCR was run. TCRdb passed the multiplex PCR reads through MiXCR, listing each CDR3 protein once. The sample contains 650,000 to 900,000 distinct CDR3 sequences, 40% of which appear only once. The sample taken for sequencing was peripheral blood. The rearrangement uses TRBV29-1 and TRBJ1-1, with a weak D call TRBD1 (5 bases). This clonotype was obtained from an adult man with Graves' ophthalmopathy. CDR3 sequence reads: CSLAGRAREAFF. The CDR3 DNA is TGCAGCTTGGCCGGCAGGGCCCGTGAAGCTTTCTTT.